The 13 T cell receptor beta chains presented below share a single source sample, sequenced in a study of cytomegalovirus exposure and HLA in healthy donors. In the PCR, 60 Vbeta and 13 Jbeta primers were used. The method was immunoSEQ multiplex PCR; TCRdb's version includes in-frame clones alone and lacks a portion of them. The table counts some 200,000 clones; over 0.95% lies in the top ten. The sample taken for sequencing was PBMCs. The origin of the receptors is a girl aged 2 to 9 in good health and CMV-seropositive.

The chain combines TRBV27 with TRBJ2-7, with a possible D match to TRBD2 (5 bases). The CDR3 contains 14 residues. Germline-derived CDR1 and CDR2 are MNHEY and SMNVEV (reference sequence). Trimming pared 6 bases from V and 2 bases from J, leaving 14 bases between. CDR3 sequence: CASRQVRVTYEQYF. The CDR3 DNA is TGTGCCAGCAGGCAGGTGCGGGTAACCTACGAGCAGTACTTC.

The CDR3 protein is CASSLKAGAQETQYF. CDR3 bases: TGTGCCAGCAGCTTAAAAGCGGGAGCTCAAGAGACCCAGTACTTC. The V call is TRBV11-2, the J call TRBJ2-5, with 8 bases aligning to TRBD2. V trimming: 2 bases; J trimming: 2 bases; junction bases outside the gene matches: 4. The CDR3 covers 15 residues. Germline V gene data show CDR1 as SGHAT and CDR2 as FQNNGV.

The J gene is TRBJ2-7, the V gene TRBV5-5; TRBD1 might be the D (5 bases). This CDR3 region has 16 residues. The germline gives CDR1 SGHKS, CDR2 YYEKEE (reference sequence). The V gene lost 2 bases and the J gene lost 0 bases, with 15 bases spanning the gap. The CDR3: CASSLSPQGFSYEQYF. The DNA for the CDR3 is TGTGCCAGCAGCTTAAGCCCCCAGGGCTTCTCCTACGAGCAGTACTTC.

The gene calls are TRBV19 and TRBJ2-2; a possible D gene is TRBD2 (7 bases). The CDR3 totals 14 residues. V gave up 11 bases and J gave up 2 bases, with 15 bases separating them. Looked up from germline, CDR1 is LNHDA and CDR2 is SQIVND (reference sequence). DNA of the CDR3: TGTGCCGTGGGGGGCGGGGGAAACACCGGGGAGCTGTTTTTT. It codes for CAVGGGGNTGELFF.

This chain connects TRBV5-1 to TRBJ2-2; possible D gene TRBD1, 5 bases. Germline CDR1 is SGHRS and CDR2 is YFSETQ. CDR3 size: 13 residues. Trimming stripped 5 bases from V and 5 bases from J, with 10 bases between. CDR3 in amino acids: CASSLQGTGELFF. Here the CDR3 DNA reads TGCGCCAGCAGTCTTCAGGGAACCGGGGAGCTGTTTTTT.

The chain links TRBV5-1 to TRBJ2-4; D call uncertain. Trimming pared 3 bases from V and 8 bases from J, leaving 12 bases between. Germline V gives CDR1 SGHRS, CDR2 YFSETQ. CDR3 length equals 13 residues. CDR3 nucleotide sequence: TGCGCCAGCAGCTCCCATGAGGCTTACATTCAGTACTTC. This encodes CASSSHEAYIQYF.

The rearrangement uses TRBV29-1 and TRBJ1-1; no definite D call. The CDR3 consists of 13 residues. Germline V CDR1 and CDR2: SQVTM, ANQGSEA. Trimming left V 0 bases short and J 0 bases short, with 5 bases between. In DNA, the CDR3 is TGCAGCGTTGAAGATCCAGTGAACACTGAAGCTTTCTTT. Protein: CSVEDPVNTEAFF.

This chain connects TRBV7-9 to TRBJ1-1; weak D call: TRBD1 (5 bases). V was pared by 1 base and J by 6 bases, with 21 bases between. Per the germline V gene, CDR1 is SEHNR and CDR2 is FQNEAQ (reference sequence). The CDR3 is made up of 17 amino acids. This chain's CDR3 is CASSLGSTVREVPEAFF. DNA of the CDR3: TGTGCCAGCAGCTTAGGTTCTACCGTCAGGGAAGTTCCTGAAGCTTTCTTT.

J is TRBJ2-7 and V is TRBV28; 9 nucleotides match TRBD2. The germline V gene encodes CDR1 MDHEN and CDR2 SYDVKM. V lost 4 bases and J lost 4; bases outside the gene matches: 14. The CDR3 extends over 17 amino acids. The DNA of the CDR3 is TGTGCCAGCAGTTCACTTAAAAGGCTTGCGGGAGGGTACGAGCAGTACTTC. Protein sequence: CASSSLKRLAGGYEQYF.

CDR3 sequence reads: CASSLVIAGGSSNEQFF. The CDR3 region has the DNA TGCGCCAGCAGCTTGGTAATAGCGGGAGGAAGTTCCAATGAGCAGTTCTTC. This chain connects TRBV5-1 to TRBJ2-1, with TRBD2 matching over 10 bases. Germline CDR1 and CDR2: SGHRS and YFSETQ. The CDR3 is made up of 17 amino acids. Trimming removed 0 bases from V and 6 bases from J; junction bases left unmatched: 9.

This chain links TRBV28 with TRBJ1-2; tentatively, D is TRBD1 (6 bases). Germline CDR1 reads MDHEN; CDR2 reads SYDVKM. V was trimmed by 6 bases and J by 1 base, leaving 18 bases between them. The CDR3 runs to 16 residues. This chain's CDR3 is CASSLNIRGGNYGYTF. CDR3 DNA sequence: TGTGCCAGCAGCCTTAATATCCGAGGGGGTAACTATGGCTACACCTTC.

The chain has TRBV4-1 and TRBJ1-1; no clear D. This CDR3 comprises 13 residues. The V gene's germline CDR1 is MGHRA and CDR2 YSYEKL. Trimming took 4 bases from V and 4 from J, leaving 10 bases between them. CDR3 sequence: CASSRPGSTEAFF. CDR3 DNA sequence: TGCGCCAGCAGCCGGCCGGGAAGCACTGAAGCTTTCTTT.

This chain uses TRBV28 with TRBJ1-2, with 10 bases lining up with TRBD1. Germline V gives CDR1 MDHEN, CDR2 SYDVKM. This CDR3 spans 14 amino acids. The V gene end was trimmed by 3 bases and the J gene end by 6 bases; junction bases not matched to a gene: 4. CDR3 sequence (DNA): TGTGCCAGCAGTTTCCCGGGACAGGGGAATGGCTACACCTTC. It encodes CASSFPGQGNGYTF.